A single sample is the source of the 13 T cell receptor beta chains below, sequenced in a study of cytomegalovirus exposure and HLA in healthy donors. This PCR relied on a set of 60 Vbeta primers and 13 Jbeta primers. TCRdb's copy holds only in-frame clones and misses some; the assay was immunoSEQ multiplex PCR. This sample has 100,000 to 130,000 clones, with about 81% found just once. The sample was PBMCs. The receptors come from a man younger than 45 in good health and CMV-seropositive.

The gene calls are TRBV5-4 and TRBJ1-2; no firm D call. Per the germline V gene, CDR1 is SGHNT and CDR2 is YYREEE (reference sequence). CDR3 length: 14 residues. Trimming shortened V by 4 bases and J by 1 base, and 11 bases separated the two germline ends. CDR3 in amino acids: CASSPSQVNYGYTF. CDR3 nucleotides: TGTGCCAGCAGCCCGAGTCAGGTTAACTATGGCTACACCTTC.

V usage is TRBV12-5 and J usage is TRBJ2-1; 7 bases are shared with TRBD1. V was pared by 2 bases and J by 1 base, with 8 bases of the junction left unmatched. Germline V lookup: CDR1 LGHNT, CDR2 FRNRAP. The CDR3 covers 17 residues. CDR3 sequence reads: CASGLPQGKGSYNEQFF. The CDR3 DNA sequence: TGTGCTAGTGGTTTGCCACAGGGGAAAGGGTCCTACAATGAGCAGTTCTTC.

The V call is TRBV7-8, the J call TRBJ1-1; 7 bases align to TRBD1. J gave up 0 bases and V 1 base, and 8 bases lay outside the gene matches. The CDR3 extends over 17 amino acids. CDR1 and CDR2 (germline): SGHVS, FQNEAQ. CDR3 residues: CASSLVYGTEMNTEAFF. For the CDR3, the DNA is TGTGCCAGCAGCTTAGTTTACGGGACAGAGATGAACACTGAAGCTTTCTTT.

As concerns this clone: This sample also contains other DNA sequences that code for the same CDR3. The rearrangement joins TRBV6-1 to TRBJ1-5, with TRBD1 matching 8 bases. The CDR3 consists of 14 residues. Trimming at V came to 6 bases and at J to 2 bases, leaving 3 bases not matched to a gene. In germline, CDR1 is MNHNS, CDR2 SASEGT. The CDR3 sequence is CASSGTGGNQPQHF. The CDR3 DNA is TGTGCCAGCAGCGGGACAGGAGGCAATCAGCCCCAGCATTTT.

The chain couples TRBV2 to TRBJ1-1, with D uncertain. The CDR3 contains 13 residues. Trimming pared 6 bases from V and 1 base from J, leaving 9 bases between. The germline V gene has CDR1 SNHLY and CDR2 FYNNEI. CDR3 sequence: CASRPNRNTEAFF. Here the CDR3 DNA reads TGTGCCAGCAGGCCGAACAGGAACACTGAAGCTTTCTTT.

J is TRBJ2-3 and V is TRBV7-9; 7 bases map to TRBD1. The germline gives CDR1 SEHNR, CDR2 FQNEAQ (reference sequence). The J segment lost 7 bases and the V segment lost 4 bases, leaving 11 bases of the junction unmatched. The CDR3 loop spans 15 amino acids. CDR3 DNA sequence: TGTGCCAGCAGCTCCCTTCTGACAGGGATGAATACGCAGTATTTT. It yields the protein CASSSLLTGMNTQYF.

The rearrangement uses TRBV7-9 and TRBJ2-3, with 9 bases aligning to TRBD1. J gave up 0 bases and V 5 bases, and 3 bases lay outside the gene matches. Germline CDR1 is SEHNR and CDR2 is FQNEAQ (reference sequence). This CDR3 region has 15 residues. CDR3 bases: TGTGCCAGCAGCACGGACAGGGGCAGCACAGATACGCAGTATTTT. It codes for CASSTDRGSTDTQYF. The full variable domain, completed using reference TRBV7-9 and TRBJ2-3, is DTGVSQNPRHKITKRGQNVTFRCDPISEHNRLYWYRQTLGQGPEFLTYFQNEAQLEKSRLLSDRFSAERPKGSFSTLEIQRTEQGDSAMYLCASSTDRGSTDTQYFGPGTRLTVL.

V gene TRBV27 combines with J gene TRBJ1-4; D gene unclear. Germline CDR1 is MNHEY and CDR2 is SMNVEV (reference sequence). Trimming stripped 3 bases from V and 2 bases from J, with 16 bases between. CDR3 length: 17 amino acids. CDR3 coding DNA: TGTGCCAGCAGTTTGTTTCCGGTTGAGACTACTAATGAAAAACTGTTTTTT. It is translated as CASSLFPVETTNEKLFF.

The chain joins TRBV5-6 to TRBJ2-1; 9 bases are a match to TRBD2. CDR1 is SGHDT and CDR2 is YYEEEE in the germline V gene. CDR3 length: 15 residues. With V trimmed by 0 bases and J by 4 bases, 2 bases remained unmatched. DNA for the CDR3: TGTGCCAGCAGCTTGGCACTAGCGGGTTACAATGAGCAGTTCTTC. Translation gives CASSLALAGYNEQFF.

The chain joins TRBV29-1 to TRBJ2-1, with 9 positions matching TRBD2. Germline lookup yields CDR1 SQVTM and CDR2 ANQGSEA. V lost 4 bases, J lost 6 bases, and 7 bases stayed unmatched. The CDR3 is 14 amino acids. DNA for the CDR3: TGCAGCGTTGTTGGGCGGGGGGGAATCAATGAGCAGTTCTTC. Translated, it gives CSVVGRGGINEQFF.

The chain employs TRBV27 and TRBJ1-1, with 10 bases lining up with TRBD1. The trim removed 5 bases at V and 3 bases at J, leaving 12 bases unmatched. The germline CDR1 and CDR2 sequences are MNHEY and SMNVEV (reference sequence). The CDR3 is made up of 17 amino acids. The CDR3 region is CASSLLSPGQGYTEAFF. The DNA of the CDR3 is TGTGCCAGCAGTCTTCTTTCTCCGGGACAGGGGTACACTGAAGCTTTCTTT.

The chain is built from TRBV2 and TRBJ1-1; D unclear. Germline V gene sequence: CDR1 SNHLY, CDR2 FYNNEI. The CDR3 has 14 amino acids. V shed 6 bases and J shed 3 bases, with 14 bases lying between them. CDR3 sequence (DNA): TGTGCCAGCAGGAAGGAGAGGGCGTACACTGAAGCTTTCTTT. Translated: CASRKERAYTEAFF.

The chain employs TRBV5-1 and TRBJ2-7; tentative D call: TRBD1 (5 bases). V was trimmed by 0 bases and J by 5 bases, leaving 12 bases between them. Germline CDR1 SGHRS, CDR2 YFSETQ. The CDR3 consists of 14 residues. The CDR3 is CASSLESGIHEQYF. For the CDR3, the DNA is TGCGCCAGCAGCTTGGAATCAGGGATCCACGAGCAGTACTTC.